The 14 T cell receptor beta chains below all came from one sample that was sequenced in a study of cytomegalovirus exposure and HLA in healthy donors. It was with 60 Vbeta and 13 Jbeta primers that the PCR ran. The assay was immunoSEQ multiplex PCR, and TCRdb's table has in-frame clones only and misses some. The top ten clones hold under 4.5% of a sample with 100,000 to 150,000 clones, about 68% of them seen once. Input material: PBMCs. All receptors derive from a man in his forties or fifties in good health and CMV-seropositive.

A few counts support this clone. V usage is TRBV11-2 and J usage is TRBJ2-7, with 7 bases lining up with TRBD1. CDR1 is SGHAT and CDR2 is FQNNGV in the germline V gene. The CDR3 length is 15 residues. Germline trimming cut 3 bases from V and 2 bases from J; bases unmatched to any gene: 7. The CDR3: CASSLSGTETYEQYF. Written as DNA, the CDR3 is TGTGCCAGCAGCTTGTCCGGGACAGAGACCTACGAGCAGTACTTC.

The rearrangement joins TRBV5-4 to TRBJ2-1; 8 bases match TRBD2. V trimming: 4 bases; J trimming: 8 bases; junction bases outside the gene matches: 14. The CDR3 sequence is 16 residues long. Germline V CDR1 and CDR2: SGHNT, YYREEE (reference sequence). CDR3 nucleotides: TGTGCCAGCAGCCAGATCGGCCGGGAGGGCGGGGATGAGCAGTTCTTC. Translated, it gives CASSQIGREGGDEQFF.

The chain has TRBV5-1 and TRBJ1-4; 8 bases line up with TRBD1. CDR1 is SGHRS, CDR2 YFSETQ, per germline. The CDR3 extends over 16 amino acids. V trimming: 0 bases; J trimming: 4 bases; junction bases outside the gene matches: 5. The CDR3 spells CASSLAGGLDNEKLFF. The DNA for the CDR3 is TGCGCCAGCAGCTTGGCAGGGGGCTTGGATAATGAAAAACTGTTTTTT.

This clone showed up just a few times. V is TRBV6-1 and J is TRBJ1-1; D is perhaps TRBD1 (5 bases). CDR3 size: 13 residues. CDR1 is MNHNS and CDR2 is SASEGT in the germline V gene. Trimming removed 7 bases from V and 1 base from J, with 10 bases in between. CDR3 sequence (DNA): TGTGCCAGCATGTGGGGCACGAACACTGAAGCTTTCTTT. Translation gives CASMWGTNTEAFF.

V gene TRBV19 combines with J gene TRBJ1-3, with 9 bases identical to TRBD1. V was clipped by 2 bases and J by 7 bases; unmatched bases: 3. This CDR3 region has 14 residues. Per the germline V gene, CDR1 is LNHDA and CDR2 is SQIVND (reference sequence). The CDR3 sequence: CASSILGQGNTIYF. The CDR3, as DNA: TGTGCCAGTAGTATACTGGGACAGGGCAACACCATATATTTT.

V usage is TRBV25-1 and J usage is TRBJ2-7; 8 nucleotides match TRBD1. Trimming took 2 bases from V and 8 from J; bases not matched to a gene: 5. This CDR3 comprises 13 residues. Germline CDR1 is MGHDK and CDR2 is SYGVNS. The CDR3 here is CASSEPDRDKQYF. The CDR3 bases are TGTGCCAGCAGTGAACCGGACAGGGATAAGCAGTACTTC.

The rearrangement uses TRBV11-2 and TRBJ2-5; 10 bases align to TRBD1. Germline V gene sequence: CDR1 SGHAT, CDR2 FQNNGV. This CDR3 has 14 residues. The ends lost 5 bases at V and 4 bases at J; junction bases unmatched: 4. The DNA of the CDR3 is TGTGCCAGCAGCCTGACAGGGGGCGGAGAGACCCAGTACTTC. Protein: CASSLTGGGETQYF.

This clone was counted once. The J gene is TRBJ2-1, the V gene TRBV6-1, with 14 bases aligning to TRBD2. Germline CDR1 and CDR2: MNHNS and SASEGT. The CDR3 consists of 14 residues. V trimming: 8 bases; J trimming: 8 bases; junction bases outside the gene matches: 5. The CDR3 DNA follows: TGTGCCAGCCTGACTAGCGGGGGGGCGGATGAGCAGTTCTTC. It encodes CASLTSGGADEQFF.

The chain employs TRBV5-6 and TRBJ2-3; 7 bases line up with TRBD1. The CDR3 contains 14 residues. Germline loops: CDR1 SGHDT, CDR2 YYEEEE. Unmatched junction bases numbered 9, after V lost 5 bases and J lost 6 bases. The CDR3 sequence is CASRTNRGRDTQYF. The CDR3 nucleotides read TGTGCCAGCAGGACTAACAGGGGACGGGATACGCAGTATTTT.

This clone has more than one count but fewer than ten. The chain has TRBV7-6 and TRBJ1-6; D is uncertain. V lost 5 bases, J lost 5 bases, and 13 bases lay in between. The length of the CDR3 is 15 residues. CDR1 and CDR2 from the germline V gene are SGHVS and FNYEAQ. CDR3 nucleotide sequence: TGTGCCAGCAGCCAAGCTATACAGAATAATTCACCCCTCCACTTT. This translates into CASSQAIQNNSPLHF. The entire variable domain, with the rest obtained from reference TRBV7-6 and TRBJ1-6, is as follows: GAGVSQSPRYKVTKRGQDVALRCDPISGHVSLYWYRQALGQGPEFLTYFNYEAQQDKSGLPNDRFSAERPEGSISTLTIQRTEQRDSAMYRCASSQAIQNNSPLHFGNGTRLTVT.

J is TRBJ2-2 and V is TRBV27; 7 nucleotides match TRBD1. The CDR3 extends over 14 amino acids. V gave up 7 bases and J gave up 3 bases; unmatched junction bases: 5. CDR1 and CDR2 (germline): MNHEY, SMNVEV (reference sequence). Here the CDR3 reads CASTVGQYTGELFF. The CDR3 region has the DNA TGTGCCAGCACTGTGGGACAGTACACCGGGGAGCTGTTTTTT.

V gene TRBV5-1 combines with J gene TRBJ2-5; D unclear. CDR3 size: 15 residues. In germline, CDR1 is SGHRS, CDR2 YFSETQ. V lost 0 bases and J 1 base, leaving 10 bases between the germline ends. The CDR3, as DNA: TGCGCCAGCAGCTTGGGGGCGACGAGCCAAGAGACCCAGTACTTC. Translated, it gives CASSLGATSQETQYF.

The chain employs TRBV27 and TRBJ1-2; a weak D match, TRBD1 (5 bases). Germline assignment: CDR1 MNHEY and CDR2 SMNVEV (reference sequence). The CDR3 has 15 residues. V lost 2 bases and J 3 bases, leaving 13 bases between the germline ends. The CDR3 sequence is CASSLVGGVDYGYTF. CDR3 nucleotide sequence: TGTGCCAGCAGTTTAGTCGGGGGTGTAGACTATGGCTACACCTTC.

The CDR3 sequence: CASSYVGQGSSEAFF. The CDR3 nucleotides read TGTGCCAGCAGTTACGTTGGACAGGGTTCTTCTGAAGCTTTCTTT. This chain joins TRBV6-5 and TRBJ1-1; 8 nucleotides match TRBD1. The germline gives CDR1 MNHEY, CDR2 SVGAGI. The CDR3 has 15 residues. V lost 2 bases and J lost 6; bases outside the gene matches: 8.